The T cell receptor beta chain under discussion was sequenced for a study of post-analysis software for immune sequencing data. Study information: Recorded disease courses covered relapsing-remitting, secondary progressive and progressive-relapsing multiple sclerosis. Some patients had no subtype annotation.

Unique molecular identifiers were carried by the TCR beta cDNA libraries. Input populations of 1 to 10 million T cells gave rise to roughly 0.5 million cDNA molecules. From the PCR reads, TCRdb called clonotypes with MiXCR, one entry per CDR3 protein. The data show approximately 730,000 distinct CDR3 sequences, 30% seen once. Comment on this clonotype: Its target is unknown.

Study-level findings and limits: Strong co-clustering by F measure linked samples that shared a preparation batch. There was significantly lower normalized Chao1 diversity in multiple sclerosis patients than in controls. When patients were compared with controls, a handful of TRBV segments were more frequent, TRBV5-6, TRBV5-1 and TRBV20-1 among them.

Trimming cost V 0 bases and J 4 bases, with 15 bases left between them. The CDR3 runs 15 residues. Per the germline V gene, CDR1 is DFQATT and CDR2 is SNEGSKA (reference sequence). The genes are TRBV20-1 and TRBJ1-1; D gene unclear. The TCR sequence derives from a girl aged 10 to 17 with multiple sclerosis. Specimen: blood. CDR3 loop: CSARDIFSGFTEAFF. The CDR3 nucleotides are TGCAGTGCTAGAGATATTTTTTCGGGGTTCACTGAAGCTTTCTTT.